This T cell receptor beta chain stems from a study of Ad26.COV2.S vaccination and SARS-CoV-2 variants. This CDR3 has 11 amino acids. Trimming took off 2 bases at V and 15 bases at J, with 11 bases between the two ends. In germline, CDR1 is MNHEY, CDR2 SVGEGT. Generated by immunoSEQ multiplex PCR, the TCRdb table keeps only in-frame clones and is missing some. The sample carries 500,000 or so clones, 80% to 90% recorded once. Treatment: some 20 received Ad26.COV2.S at low or high dose, single or two shots; 5 received placebo; per-sample allocation not given. Sampling took place 63 days after the first vaccine or placebo injection. As its vector, the vaccine had Ad26, which expressed Wuhan-strain SARS-CoV-2 spike. A note on this clone: Its antigen is not identified.

General study results and limits: The TCR breadth and depth analyses may have understated or missed part of the total T cell responses. Spike-specific responses of CD8+ and CD4+ T cells were reported to display substantial breadth after vaccination.

The chain recombines TRBV6-2 or TRBV6-3 with TRBJ2-1, with a weak D call TRBD2 (6 bases). The TCR originated in a person aged 18-65 years who received the Ad26.COV2.S COVID-19 vaccine or a placebo. Here the sequenced sample was peripheral blood, taken in a trial of Ad26.COV2.S vaccine versus placebo. CDR3 loop: CASSYRGTWFF. The CDR3 DNA sequence: TGTGCCAGCAGTTACCGGGGGACGTGGTTCTTC.